Sequencing of this T cell receptor (beta chain) was carried out in a study of blood T cell repertoires in COVID-19. Study overall: PBMCs, B-cell-depleted T cells, or T cells were the source of the cDNA or gDNA that made up the material.

Trimming left V 2 bases short and J 2 bases short, with 10 bases between. This CDR3 is built from 15 residues. From germline, CDR1 is SGHVS and CDR2 FNYEAQ. The protocol was immunoSEQ multiplex PCR, while the TCRdb copy is restricted to in-frame clones and leaves out a portion. The sample lists 360,000 or so clones, roughly 87% occurring once. The genes are TRBV7-6 and TRBJ2-1; D possibly corresponds to TRBD2 (5 bases). The receptor was isolated from an older woman with COVID-19, enrolled during active disease. The sequencing input was peripheral blood. CDR3 coding DNA: TGTGCCAGCAGCTTATTAGGAGGAGCCTACAATGAGCAGTTCTTC. Its protein is CASSLLGGAYNEQFF.